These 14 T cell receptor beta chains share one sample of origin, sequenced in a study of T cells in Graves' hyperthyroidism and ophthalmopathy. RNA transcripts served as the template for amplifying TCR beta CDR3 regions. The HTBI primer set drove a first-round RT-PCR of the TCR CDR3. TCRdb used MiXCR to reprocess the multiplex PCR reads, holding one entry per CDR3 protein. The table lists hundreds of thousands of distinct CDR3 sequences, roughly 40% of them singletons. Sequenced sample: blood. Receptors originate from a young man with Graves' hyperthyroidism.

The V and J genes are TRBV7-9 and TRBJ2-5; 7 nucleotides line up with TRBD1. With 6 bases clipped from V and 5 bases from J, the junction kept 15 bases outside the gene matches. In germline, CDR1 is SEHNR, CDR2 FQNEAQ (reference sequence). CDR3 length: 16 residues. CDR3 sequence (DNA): TGTGCCAGCAGTTTTCTGACAGGGAGACTTAGTGAGACCCAGTACTTC. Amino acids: CASSFLTGRLSETQYF.

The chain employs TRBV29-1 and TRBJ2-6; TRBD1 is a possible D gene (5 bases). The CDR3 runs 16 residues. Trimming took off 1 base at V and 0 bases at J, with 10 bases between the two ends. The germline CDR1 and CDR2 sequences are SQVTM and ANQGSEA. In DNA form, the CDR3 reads TGCAGCGTTGAAGGCCCAGGGAACTCTGGGGCCAACGTCCTGACTTTC. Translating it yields CSVEGPGNSGANVLTF.

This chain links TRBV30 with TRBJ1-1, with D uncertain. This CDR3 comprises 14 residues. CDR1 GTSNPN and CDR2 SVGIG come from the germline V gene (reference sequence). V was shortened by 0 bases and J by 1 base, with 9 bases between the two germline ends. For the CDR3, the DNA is TGTGCCTGGAGTGTAAGCATGGCGAACACTGAAGCTTTCTTT. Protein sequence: CAWSVSMANTEAFF. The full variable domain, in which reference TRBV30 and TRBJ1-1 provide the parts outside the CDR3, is SQTIHQWPATLVQPVGSPLSLECTVEGTSNPNLYWYRQAAGRGLQLLFYSVGIGQISSEVPQNLSASRPQDRQFILSSKKLLLSDSGFYLCAWSVSMANTEAFFGQGTRLTVV.

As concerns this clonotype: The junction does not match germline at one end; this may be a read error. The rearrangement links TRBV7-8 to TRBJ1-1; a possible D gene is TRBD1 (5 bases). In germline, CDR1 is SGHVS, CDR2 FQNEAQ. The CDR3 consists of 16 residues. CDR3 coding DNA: TGCGCCAGCAGCCATCCAATTCGGCGGGGACACACTGAAGCTTTCTTT. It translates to CASSHPIRRGHTEAFF.

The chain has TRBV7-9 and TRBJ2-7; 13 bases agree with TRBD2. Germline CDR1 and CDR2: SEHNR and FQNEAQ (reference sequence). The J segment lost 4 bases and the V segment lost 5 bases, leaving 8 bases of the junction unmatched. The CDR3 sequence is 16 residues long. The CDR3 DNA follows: TGTGCCAGCAGCCCCCCTGGGACTAGCGGGGAGTACGAGCAGTACTTC. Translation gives CASSPPGTSGEYEQYF.

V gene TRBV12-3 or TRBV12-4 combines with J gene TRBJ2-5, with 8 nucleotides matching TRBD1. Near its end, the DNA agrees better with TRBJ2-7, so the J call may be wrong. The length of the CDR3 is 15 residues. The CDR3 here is CASSWPGQASYEQYF. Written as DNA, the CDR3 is TGTGCCAGCAGTTGGCCGGGACAGGCTTCGTACGAGCAGTACTTC.

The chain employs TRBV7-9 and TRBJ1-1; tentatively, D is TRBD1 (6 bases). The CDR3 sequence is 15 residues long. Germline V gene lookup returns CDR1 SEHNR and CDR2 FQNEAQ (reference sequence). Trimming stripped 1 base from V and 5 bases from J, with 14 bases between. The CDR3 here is CASSLGGTRKTEAFF. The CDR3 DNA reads TGTGCCAGCAGCTTAGGTGGGACAAGAAAAACTGAAGCTTTCTTT.

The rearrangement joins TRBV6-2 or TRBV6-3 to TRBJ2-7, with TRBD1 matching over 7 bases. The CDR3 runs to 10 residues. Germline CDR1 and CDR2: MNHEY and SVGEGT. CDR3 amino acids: CARQGREQYF. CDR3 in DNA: TGTGCGAGACAGGGCCGGGAGCAGTACTTC.

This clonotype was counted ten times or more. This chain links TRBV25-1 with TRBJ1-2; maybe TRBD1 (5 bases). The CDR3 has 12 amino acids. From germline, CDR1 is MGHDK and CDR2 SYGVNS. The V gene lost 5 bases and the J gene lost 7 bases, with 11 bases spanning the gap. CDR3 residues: CASSFRGGGYTF. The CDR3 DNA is TGTGCCAGCAGTTTCCGTGGGGGTGGCTACACCTTC.

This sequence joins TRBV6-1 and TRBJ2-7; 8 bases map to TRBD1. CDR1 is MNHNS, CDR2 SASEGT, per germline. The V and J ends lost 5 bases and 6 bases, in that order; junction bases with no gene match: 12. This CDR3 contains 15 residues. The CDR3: CASSPPGQAPFEQYF. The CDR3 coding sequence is TGTGCCAGCAGTCCCCCGGGACAGGCCCCCTTCGAGCAGTACTTC.

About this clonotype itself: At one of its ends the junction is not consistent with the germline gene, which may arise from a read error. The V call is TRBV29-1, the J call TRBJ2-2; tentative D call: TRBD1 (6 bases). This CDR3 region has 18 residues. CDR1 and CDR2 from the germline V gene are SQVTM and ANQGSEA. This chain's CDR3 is CSVEAAPTGKGNTGELFF. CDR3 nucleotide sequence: TGCAGCGTTGAAGCCGCGCCAACAGGGAAGGGGAACACTGGGGAGCTGTTTTTT.

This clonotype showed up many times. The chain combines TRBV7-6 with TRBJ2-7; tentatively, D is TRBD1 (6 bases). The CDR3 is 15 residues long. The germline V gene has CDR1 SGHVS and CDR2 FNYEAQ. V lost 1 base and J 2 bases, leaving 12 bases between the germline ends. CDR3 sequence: CASSLGADRPYEQYF. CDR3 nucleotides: TGTGCCAGCAGCTTAGGGGCGGACAGACCCTACGAGCAGTACTTC. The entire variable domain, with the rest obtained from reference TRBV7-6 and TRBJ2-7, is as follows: GAGVSQSPRYKVTKRGQDVALRCDPISGHVSLYWYRQALGQGPEFLTYFNYEAQQDKSGLPNDRFSAERPEGSISTLTIQRTEQRDSAMYRCASSLGADRPYEQYFGPGTRLTVT.

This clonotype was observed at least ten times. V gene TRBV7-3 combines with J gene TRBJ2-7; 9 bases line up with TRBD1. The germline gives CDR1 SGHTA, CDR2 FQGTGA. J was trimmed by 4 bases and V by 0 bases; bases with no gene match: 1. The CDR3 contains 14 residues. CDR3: CASSLTGTGYEQYF. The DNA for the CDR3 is TGTGCCAGCAGCTTAACTGGGACAGGGTACGAGCAGTACTTC. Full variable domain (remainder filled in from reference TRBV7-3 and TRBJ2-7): GAGVSQTPSNKVTEKGKYVELRCDPISGHTALYWYRQSLGQGPEFLIYFQGTGAADDSGLPNDRFFAVRPEGSVSTLKIQRTERGDSAVYLCASSLTGTGYEQYFGPGTRLTVT.

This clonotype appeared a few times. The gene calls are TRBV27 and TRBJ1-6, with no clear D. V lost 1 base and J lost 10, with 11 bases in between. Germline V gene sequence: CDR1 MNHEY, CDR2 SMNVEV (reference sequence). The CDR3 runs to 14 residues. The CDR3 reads CASSLLLAGSPLHF. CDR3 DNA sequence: TGTGCCAGCAGTTTATTGCTAGCTGGGTCACCCCTCCACTTT.